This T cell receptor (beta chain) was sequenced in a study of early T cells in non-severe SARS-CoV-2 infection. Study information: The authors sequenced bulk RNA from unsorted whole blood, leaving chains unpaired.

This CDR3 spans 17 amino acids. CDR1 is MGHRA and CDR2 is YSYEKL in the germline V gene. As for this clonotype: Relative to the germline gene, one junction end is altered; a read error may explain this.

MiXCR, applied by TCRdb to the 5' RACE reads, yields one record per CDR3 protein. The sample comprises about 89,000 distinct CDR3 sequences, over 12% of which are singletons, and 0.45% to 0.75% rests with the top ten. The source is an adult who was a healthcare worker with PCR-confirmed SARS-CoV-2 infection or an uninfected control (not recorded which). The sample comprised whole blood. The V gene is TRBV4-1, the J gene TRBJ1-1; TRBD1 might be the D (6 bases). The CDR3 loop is CASSKDSAGAMNTEAFF. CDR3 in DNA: TGCGCCAGCAGCAAAGACTCGGCAGGGGCTATGAACACTGAAGCTTTCTTT.